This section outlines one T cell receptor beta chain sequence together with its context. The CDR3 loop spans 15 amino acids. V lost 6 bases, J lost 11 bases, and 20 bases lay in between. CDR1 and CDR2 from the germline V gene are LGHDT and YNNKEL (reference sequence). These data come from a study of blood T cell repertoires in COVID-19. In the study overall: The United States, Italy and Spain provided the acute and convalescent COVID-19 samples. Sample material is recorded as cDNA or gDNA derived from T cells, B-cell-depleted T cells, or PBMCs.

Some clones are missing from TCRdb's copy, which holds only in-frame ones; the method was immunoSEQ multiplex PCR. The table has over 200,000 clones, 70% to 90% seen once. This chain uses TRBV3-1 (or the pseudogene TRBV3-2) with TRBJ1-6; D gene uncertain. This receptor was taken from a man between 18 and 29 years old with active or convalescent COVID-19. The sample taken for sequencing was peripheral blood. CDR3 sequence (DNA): TGTGCCAGCAGACCCACCAGACGACCGCAGGCACCCCTCCACTTT. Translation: CASRPTRRPQAPLHF.